The rows below give T cell receptor beta chains drawn from one sample of a study of response to subunit inactivated influenza vaccine. TCRdb independently ran MiXCR on the RT-PCR reads; one entry per CDR3 protein. The sample has around 790,000 distinct CDR3 sequences, approximately 22% seen once. The specimen comprised PBMCs from blood, sampled less than 6 days after vaccination. The receptor source for this set is a man aged 50 to 59 who received an inactivated influenza vaccine. Each CDR3 is given with its conserved first and last residue. The order of the fields is clone size, J gene, CDR3 length, V gene, D gene, CDR3 DNA, CDR3 protein. The D gene is left open where the match is weak. Only some rows state a clone size, as once, few, many or a class for expanded clones.

>NA|TRBJ2-1|13|TRBV11-1|TRBD1
TGTGCCAGCAGCAATACAGGGGACGTGGGGCAGTTCTTC
CASSNTGDVGQFF
>few|TRBJ2-1|16|TRBV5-6|TRBD1
TGTGCCAGCAGCGCAACCGGGACAGGGATATACAATGAGCAGTTCTTC
CASSATGTGIYNEQFF
>few|TRBJ2-3|16|TRBV6-1|TRBD2
TGTGCCAGCAGCCGACTAGCGGGGGGGAGCCCAGATACGCAGTATTTT
CASSRLAGGSPDTQYF
>NA|TRBJ2-1|15|TRBV20-1|TRBD2
TGCAGTGCTAGGTCGACTAGCGGGAGGGTCAATGAGCAGTTCTTC
CSARSTSGRVNEQFF
>NA|TRBJ2-1|17|TRBV7-6|TRBD1
TGTGCCAGCAGCTTGGCTACAGGGGCTGGGACCTACAATGAGCAGTTCTTC
CASSLATGAGTYNEQFF
>many|TRBJ1-5|13|TRBV12-3/TRBV12-4|NA
TGTGCCAGCACCAAGGGGAATAATCAGCCCCAGCATTTT
CASTKGNNQPQHF
>NA|TRBJ2-6|15|TRBV27|NA
TGTGCCACCATGACAGGTGGGGCTGGGGCCAACGTCCTGACTTTC
CATMTGGAGANVLTF
>NA|TRBJ1-3|17|TRBV7-2|NA
TGTGCCAGCAGCCCAACGGCGGGGGCGCGATCTGGAAACACCATATATTTT
CASSPTAGARSGNTIYF
>NA|TRBJ2-7|15|TRBV20-1|TRBD2
TGCAGTGCTAGTAAGAGCGGGAGTACTAGGTACGAGCAGTACTTC
CSASKSGSTRYEQYF
>few|TRBJ2-7|14|TRBV20-1|TRBD1
TGCAGTGCTAGCCGGACAGGGAACCCCTACGAGCAGTACTTC
CSASRTGNPYEQYF
>NA|TRBJ2-3|13|TRBV11-1|NA
TGTGCCAGCAGCTTACCCTTCGGAGATACGCAGTATTTT
CASSLPFGDTQYF
>NA|TRBJ2-7|15|TRBV7-2|NA
TGTGCCAGCAGCCCTCGCCCGGGACCCGAATACGAGCAGTACTTC
CASSPRPGPEYEQYF
>few|TRBJ1-1|13|TRBV5-5|TRBD1
TGTGCCAGCAAACAGGGGGCGTTGGCTGAAGCTTTCTTT
CASKQGALAEAFF
>NA|TRBJ1-1|13|TRBV5-4|NA
TGTGCCAGCAGCTCTAGGGAACTCACTGAAGCTTTCTTT
CASSSRELTEAFF
>NA|TRBJ1-1|14|TRBV10-3|NA
TGTGCCATCAGTGGGGCAGGGGAAGGCACTGAAGCTTTCTTT
CAISGAGEGTEAFF
>few|TRBJ2-1|16|TRBV7-9|NA
TGTGCCAGCAGCTTATACTCGGGGGCCTCCTACAATGAGCAGTTCTTC
CASSLYSGASYNEQFF
>NA|TRBJ1-5|15|TRBV5-1|TRBD1
TGCGCCAGCAGCTTGGACACAGGGGGCGGTCAGCCCCAGCATTTT
CASSLDTGGGQPQHF
>few|TRBJ2-1|16|TRBV11-2|TRBD2
TGTGCCAGCAGCTTAGGCCCGGGACTAGCGGGCCTTGAGCAGTTCTTC
CASSLGPGLAGLEQFF
>NA|TRBJ2-1|11|TRBV20-1|TRBD2
TGCAGTGCTACGGTCGGCGGGAGGACGTTCTTC
CSATVGGRTFF
>many|TRBJ2-5|13|TRBV29-1|NA
TGCAGCGTTGAAGGACGGAGCCAAGAGACCCAGTACTTC
CSVEGRSQETQYF
>many|TRBJ2-5|14|TRBV7-3|NA
TGTGCCAGCAGCTTCTCGGGACATTTAGAGACCCAGTACTTC
CASSFSGHLETQYF
>NA|TRBJ2-7|15|TRBV5-1|TRBD2
TGCGCCAGCAGCTCCCTAGCGGGAGTCCGTGGGGAGCAGTACTTC
CASSSLAGVRGEQYF
>few|TRBJ2-1|12|TRBV5-1|NA
TGCGCCAGCAGCTTCGATCAGGGGAAGCAGTTCTTC
CASSFDQGKQFF
>few|TRBJ2-5|14|TRBV6-1|NA
TGTGCCAGCAGTAGGGACTTCTCCCAAGAGACCCAGTACTTC
CASSRDFSQETQYF
>NA|TRBJ1-1|17|TRBV28|TRBD1
TGTGCCAGCAGTACGTCCGGGACAGGGGGGATCAACGGTGAAGCTTTCTTT
CASSTSGTGGINGEAFF
>few|TRBJ2-7|14|TRBV7-9|NA
TGTGCCAGCAGCGAGCTGCGGGCCCCCTACGAGCAGTACTTC
CASSELRAPYEQYF
>NA|TRBJ2-1|14|TRBV7-3|NA
TGTGCCAGCAGCCCTTCGGACTTGTACAATGAGCAGTTCTTC
CASSPSDLYNEQFF
>few|TRBJ2-5|14|TRBV24-1|NA
TGTGCCACCAGTGATTTCGACGGCCAAGAGACCCAGTACTTC
CATSDFDGQETQYF
>few|TRBJ2-2|14|TRBV5-8|NA
TGTGCCAGCAGCCAACGAAGGCAGACCGGGGAGCTGTTTTTT
CASSQRRQTGELFF
>NA|TRBJ2-7|13|TRBV20-1|TRBD1
TGCAGTTCACCGGGACAGGGCGACTACGAGCAGTACTTC
CSSPGQGDYEQYF
>NA|TRBJ2-5|15|TRBV6-5|TRBD1
TGTGCCAGCAGTTACTCCGGAGGCAGGGGGGAGACCCAGTACTTC
CASSYSGGRGETQYF